This TCR beta chain was sequenced during a study of technical replicates of blood from several donors. Assay: immunoSEQ multiplex PCR; the TCRdb copy retains only in-frame clones and omits some. The sample lists about 74,000 clones, roughly 94% occurring once. Looked up from germline, CDR1 is SGHAT and CDR2 is FQNNGV. V was pared by 6 bases and J by 4 bases, with 18 bases between. This CDR3 contains 15 residues. The gene calls are TRBV11-2 and TRBJ1-2; no clear D gene. The sequencing sample was made of T cells isolated from PBMCs. This receptor was taken from a human donor in good health. The CDR3 loop is CASRRPSPRGYGYTF. DNA for the CDR3: TGTGCCAGCAGACGTCCCTCTCCCCGGGGCTATGGCTACACCTTC.